These T cell receptor beta chains were read from a single sample in a study of cytomegalovirus exposure and HLA in healthy donors. Clones were sequenced by immunoSEQ multiplex PCR, and TCRdb holds only the in-frame ones, with some missing. The data show about 200,000 clones, with around 90% seen just once and roughly 2% held by the top ten. The sample taken for sequencing was PBMCs. The receptors here all came from a young woman in good health and CMV-seropositive. Both conserved end residues are part of each CDR3. A D gene is named only where the DNA matches it firmly. Clone size is given for some rows only: seen once, a few or many times, or a class if the clone is expanded.

D gene	clone size	V gene	J gene	CDR3 DNA	CDR3 protein
.	.	TRBV27	TRBJ1-4	TGTGCCAGCAGTTTCCAGGGAGCGGGCGAAAAACTGTTTTTT	CASSFQGAGEKLFF
.	.	TRBV30	TRBJ1-1	TGTGCCTGGAGTCAGACTGGGAGCACTGAAGCTTTCTTT	CAWSQTGSTEAFF
TRBD2	few	TRBV2	TRBJ2-7	TGTGCTTCGCAGCAGATGGGGGGACTAGCGGCCTCCTACGAGCAGTACTTC	CASQQMGGLAASYEQYF
.	.	TRBV28	TRBJ2-2	TGTGCCAGCAGTTTTAGCACCGGGGAGCTGTTTTTT	CASSFSTGELFF
.	.	TRBV27	TRBJ1-1	TGTGCCAGCAGCCCCCTAGGGGCCAGGCCTGAAGCTTTCTTT	CASSPLGARPEAFF
.	.	TRBV5-1	TRBJ1-4	TGCGCCAGCAGCTTGGGGGCGGGAAATGAAAAACTGTTTTTT	CASSLGAGNEKLFF
.	.	TRBV10-3	TRBJ1-5	TGTGCCATCAGTGAGACGGTCAATCAGCCCCAGCATTTT	CAISETVNQPQHF
.	once	TRBV9	TRBJ1-1	TGTGCCAGCGCCCGTGGGGGCTCTGAAGCTTTCTTT	CASARGGSEAFF
.	once	TRBV5-1	TRBJ1-2	TGCGCCAGCAGCTTCTCAACAGGGTCGAGAGGCTACACCTTC	CASSFSTGSRGYTF
.	.	TRBV9	TRBJ1-3	TGTGCCAGCAGCGTAGCTCCAGGCTCCGGAAACACCATATATTTT	CASSVAPGSGNTIYF
.	.	TRBV30	TRBJ1-1	TGTGGATTGAGGAGGAACACTGAAGCTTTCTTT	CGLRRNTEAFF
TRBD2	.	TRBV27	TRBJ2-1	TGTGCCAGCTATGCGGGAGGGAGGTCCTACAATGAGCAGTTCTTC	CASYAGGRSYNEQFF
TRBD2	.	TRBV5-6	TRBJ2-7	TGTGCCAGCAGCTTGGGCCCTGGACTAGCGGGGGGTTACGAGCAGTACTTC	CASSLGPGLAGGYEQYF
TRBD1	.	TRBV6-1	TRBJ1-2	TGTGCCAGCAGTGAAGTTCATGGGGACAGGGCGTATGGCTACACCTTC	CASSEVHGDRAYGYTF
TRBD2	.	TRBV10-1	TRBJ2-5	TGCGCCAGCAGTGAGGCAGCGGCCAAGGGAGGGGAGACCCAGTACTTC	CASSEAAAKGGETQYF
TRBD1	once	TRBV30	TRBJ2-7	TGTGCCTGGAGTGTTCGGACAGGGGGCTCACGGGAGCAGTACTTC	CAWSVRTGGSREQYF
.	.	TRBV28	TRBJ1-5	TGTGCCAGCAGTTTAGAGGGGGTAAGCAATCAGCCCCAGCATTTT	CASSLEGVSNQPQHF
.	.	TRBV5-1	TRBJ2-1	TGCGCCAGCAGCTTGGGAGGGGGACGGAATGAGCAGTTCTTC	CASSLGGGRNEQFF
TRBD1	.	TRBV28	TRBJ1-4	TGTGCCAGCAGTACGACCAGGGGGCTGTCTAATGAAAAACTGTTTTTT	CASSTTRGLSNEKLFF
TRBD1	few	TRBV6-5	TRBJ1-5	TGTGCCAGCAGTTCGAACAGGGGGCTCTCCAATCAGCCCCAGCATTTT	CASSSNRGLSNQPQHF
.	.	TRBV9	TRBJ1-5	TGTGCCAGCAACGAAGGGGGGGGTAGTCAGCCCCAGCATTTT	CASNEGGGSQPQHF
.	.	TRBV7-9	TRBJ1-3	TGTGCCAGCAGCCCGGAGGGGGGGCTGGAAGGAAACACCATATATTTT	CASSPEGGLEGNTIYF
TRBD1	.	TRBV2	TRBJ2-3	TGTGCCAGCAGGACAGGGGCCACAGATACGCAGTATTTT	CASRTGATDTQYF
TRBD1	.	TRBV5-6	TRBJ2-1	TGTGCCAGCAGCTTGGTGGACAGGGAGTCGTATGAGCAGTTCTTC	CASSLVDRESYEQFF
.	.	TRBV5-8	TRBJ2-1	TGTGCCAGCAGCCACCTAACCGGGGTTAGCTCCTACAATGAGCAGTTCTTC	CASSHLTGVSSYNEQFF
.	.	TRBV7-2	TRBJ2-7	TGTGCCAGCAGCTTAGGGGCCTACTACGAGCAGTACTTC	CASSLGAYYEQYF
TRBD1	.	TRBV6-6	TRBJ2-4	TGTGCCAGCAACAGAGACAGGGGATCCAAAAACATTCAGTACTTC	CASNRDRGSKNIQYF
.	.	TRBV29-1	TRBJ1-4	TGCAGCGTACAGGCTGGGACAACTAATGAAAAACTGTTTTTT	CSVQAGTTNEKLFF
.	.	TRBV10-3	TRBJ2-1	TGTGCCATCAGTGCTAGTAGGGAGCAGTTCTTC	CAISASREQFF
.	.	TRBV9	TRBJ2-1	TGTGCCAGCAGCGCGGAGGGCCTAGGGGAGCAGTTCTTC	CASSAEGLGEQFF
.	once	TRBV7-9	TRBJ2-1	TGTGCCAGCAGCTTCCCGACCCGGGGACTCTACAATGAGCAGTTCTTC	CASSFPTRGLYNEQFF
.	.	TRBV19	TRBJ2-3	TGTGCCAGTAGTATAGAGGCAGGGGATACGCAGTATTTT	CASSIEAGDTQYF
TRBD2	.	TRBV30	TRBJ2-3	TGTGCCTGGGGGCCCGGGACTAGCGGCCCTTTCACAGATACGCAGTATTTT	CAWGPGTSGPFTDTQYF
.	.	TRBV7-9	TRBJ2-3	TGTGCCAGCAGCTTAACACGGGAATCGGCAGATACGCAGTATTTT	CASSLTRESADTQYF
.	.	TRBV28	TRBJ1-1	TGTGCCAGCAGTCTAAAGATGCACAGGAAAATGAACACTGAAGCTTTCTTT	CASSLKMHRKMNTEAFF
TRBD2	.	TRBV6-5	TRBJ2-1	TGTGCCAGCAGTTACTCCTCTAGCGGGAATGAGCAGTTCTTC	CASSYSSSGNEQFF
TRBD2	.	TRBV27	TRBJ2-7	TGTGCCAGCAGTTTAGGGACTAGCGGTCTAAGCTCCTACGAGCAGTACTTC	CASSLGTSGLSSYEQYF
TRBD2	.	TRBV27	TRBJ2-7	TGTGCCAGCAGCAGGACTAGCGGGAGCACTTACGAGCAGTACTTC	CASSRTSGSTYEQYF
.	once	TRBV14	TRBJ1-4	TGTGCCAGCAGCCACTCCGGACAAATTAATGAAAAACTGTTTTTT	CASSHSGQINEKLFF
.	.	TRBV6-5	TRBJ2-2	TGTGCCAGCACCAGGGGGAACACCGGGGAGCTGTTTTTT	CASTRGNTGELFF
TRBD2	.	TRBV5-1	TRBJ2-1	TGCGCCAGCAGATTGGGAGTAGCGGGAGGGCGGAATGAGCAGTTCTTC	CASRLGVAGGRNEQFF
TRBD2	.	TRBV28	TRBJ2-1	TGTGCCAGCAGTTTAACAGCGGGGGGAGCCAATGAGCAGTTCTTC	CASSLTAGGANEQFF
TRBD2	.	TRBV4-1	TRBJ2-7	TGCGCCAGCAGCCAGTATACTAGCGGGAGCTCCTACGAGCAGTACTTC	CASSQYTSGSSYEQYF
.	.	TRBV18	TRBJ2-7	TGTGCCAGCTCACTATCCACGGACAGCTACGAGCAGTACTTC	CASSLSTDSYEQYF
.	.	TRBV28	TRBJ1-4	TGTGCCAGCAGTTTAACAGGTAGAGCCACAAAACTGTTTTTT	CASSLTGRATKLFF